This T cell receptor (beta chain) was retrieved from a study of memory CD4+ T cells and cytomegalovirus serostatus (dated by TCRdb to the late 2010s). Background on the whole study: The cohort included approximately 35 healthy adults from Belgium, of whom 9 were CMV seropositive and 24 were CMV seronegative. The study sequenced CD4+ memory TCRbeta repertoires of a Belgian cohort with known cytomegalovirus serostatus to replicate a published TCR-based CMV serostatus classifier. What the authors observed across the whole study: Unlike the original study, which covered naive and memory CD4+ and CD8+ populations, the Belgian study sequenced only CD4+CD45RO+ memory cells. The results were interpreted as suggesting that the CMV-associated TCR signature is mostly present in the CD4+ memory repertoire. On the Belgian cohort, the classifier based on the original framework reached a median bootstrapped AUC of 0.95, with a 95% CI of 0.76-1.00. Among the 164 previously reported CMV-associated TCRbeta sequences, 67 showed up in the CD4+ memory repertoires, with each one found in between one and five individuals. For CMV serostatus prediction, a median bootstrapped AUC of roughly 0.94 was reached with the original framework, and a median bootstrapped AUC of about 0.89 was reached with a US-trained random forest.

A FACSAria II was used to sort memory CD4+ T cells, defined as single viable CD3+CD4+CD8-CD45RO+ cells. CMV serostatus was determined using a Roche Elecsys assay that detects serum IgG against CMV pp150, pp28, p38 and p52. After thawing, total CD4+ T cells were enriched by positive selection with CD4 magnetic microbeads. Samples originated from another study that specifically interrogated the CD4+ T cell memory repertoire. Peripheral blood mononuclear cells were isolated and cryopreserved following standard operating procedures; serum was stored at -80 °C. CD3-PerCP (BW264/56), CD4-APC (RPA-T4), CD45RO-PE (UCHT1) and CD8-Pacific Orange (3B5) antibodies were used for staining, and non-viable cells were excluded with Sytox blue. Notes on this clone: Its antigen is still unknown. One base away there is no much larger clone; base qualities are not given.

Genomic DNA was extracted from sorted cells with the Quick-DNA Microprep Kit. Amplification of TCRbeta DNA was done with the immunoSEQ hsTCRbeta kit, following the protocol from the manufacturer. TCRbeta libraries were sequenced on an Illumina MiSeq instrument. Per the original workflow: Following removal of out-of-frame sequences, 2,204,828 distinct TCRbeta sequences were retained, with an average of around 70,000 per individual. Each individual was scored using the number of 150 to 200 previously reported CMV-associated TCRbeta sequences that the individual carried and the total number of productive distinct TCRbeta sequences. A beta-binomial model was reimplemented in Python, and random forests from scikit-learn, run with default parameters, were trained on data from the US cohort. Classifier performance on the Belgian cohort was summarized as median AUC with percentile confidence intervals over 10,000 bootstrap iterations. TCRdb holds this immuneACCESS table with in-frame rearrangements only. Some clones are missing; in checked studies, unresolved V genes explain under half, and the rest has no known cause. V and J calls and clone size follow that table, whereas D and trimming were derived from the DNA. The sample table holds 35,000 to 40,000 clones, of which roughly 85% were seen once. Roughly 5% of the sample belongs to the ten largest clones.

The CDR3 sequence holds 18 residues, the cysteine and phenylalanine included. Only CDR3 DNA is held: 54 bases, read in frame from base 1. Germline trimming amounts to 5 bases on V and 2 bases on J, with 14 as the count of junction bases outside the gene matches. The germline V gene yields SGHVS for CDR1 and FQNEAQ for CDR2. This chain is built from TRBV7-8 and TRBJ1-3, and TRBD1 aligns with 8 junction nucleotides. Input material: memory CD4+ T cells from blood. This receptor was obtained from an adult in good health and CMV-seropositive. The nucleotide sequence is given as TGTGCCAGCAGCCTTCGGACAGGGAAGGGAATTCCTGGAAACACCATATATTTT. It codes for CASSLRTGKGIPGNTIYF.